This record covers a single TCR beta chain. Study processing details: The assay estimated nucleated cells by amplifying reference gene primers. Assay used: immunoSEQ multiplex PCR; TCRdb lists only in-frame clones, some missing. V and J calls and clone size are those listed in that table; D and trimming were worked out from the DNA. The repertoire includes some 40,000 clones, around four fifths of them detected once, and 14% sits in the top ten. These data originate in a study of blood T cell repertoires in COVID-19. Across the study: Acute and convalescent COVID-19 samples came from the United States, Italy and Spain. PBMCs, B-cell-depleted T cells, or T cells were the source of the cDNA or gDNA that made up the material.

Germline assignment: CDR1 MNHEY and CDR2 SVGAGI. The CDR3 contains 10 residues. The gene calls are TRBV6-5 and TRBJ1-6, with TRBD1 as a possible D gene (6 bases). This clonotype was obtained from a man over 45 with active or convalescent COVID-19. The sample consisted of peripheral blood. The CDR3 sequence: CVAGESPLHF. The CDR3 nucleotides read TGTGTGGCAGGGGAGTCACCCCTCCACTTT.